This TCR beta chain originates from a study of metastatic and nonmetastatic thyroid tumors (dated by TCRdb to the early 2020s). Context from the whole study: Repertoires from peripheral blood and from tumor or nodule tissue samples of malignant and benign thyroid patients were compared.

No treatment had been received by any patient before thyroid surgery. Using T-cell receptor beta sequencing, the researchers looked back retrospectively at clinical samples from patients, gathered between about 2012 and 2019. What the research found in general, with its limitations: In both blood and tumor samples, malignant tumors were reported to have significantly higher TCR beta diversity than benign nodules.

Measured from the cysteine to the phenylalanine, the CDR3 is 16 residues long. CDR3 DNA only is kept here, 48 bases in frame from base 1. CDR1 is given as MDHEN and CDR2 as SYDVKM, both from the germline V gene. V has 5 bases trimmed and J has 5 bases trimmed; junction bases matching no gene number 9. About this clone itself: The antigen it recognizes is unknown. No base quality information exists; no much larger clone differs at one position.

The method was PCR. The instrument was an Illumina HiSeq 4000. High-throughput sequencing was used to profile the TCR beta-chain CDR3 region of every patient. The original pipeline was this. CDR3 differences across clinicopathological groups were used to build a classifier for discriminating distant-metastatic papillary thyroid cancer patients. Repertoire diversity was assessed with the Shannon index, and tumor-blood repertoire similarity with the Morisita-Horn index. The public reads were run again by TCRdb, first through fastp at Q25 and then through MiXCR, and only productive beta chains were kept. The V and J calls were not made by the authors but by TCRdb's processing. The sample yields approximately 38,000 clones; roughly 26% were counted once. Roughly a tenth of the sample lies in the top ten.

Sequencing was done on a sample of blood. This TCR was recovered from a female donor with papillary thyroid cancer or a benign thyroid nodule (not recorded which). Some clones in this sample may be carry-over from other donors' samples. Recombination joined TRBV28 with TRBJ2-1; 10 bases in between match TRBD1. CDR3 sequence: CASSPLDRGVDNEQFF. Read as DNA, the sequence is TGTGCCAGCAGTCCATTGGACAGGGGGGTCGACAATGAGCAGTTCTTC.